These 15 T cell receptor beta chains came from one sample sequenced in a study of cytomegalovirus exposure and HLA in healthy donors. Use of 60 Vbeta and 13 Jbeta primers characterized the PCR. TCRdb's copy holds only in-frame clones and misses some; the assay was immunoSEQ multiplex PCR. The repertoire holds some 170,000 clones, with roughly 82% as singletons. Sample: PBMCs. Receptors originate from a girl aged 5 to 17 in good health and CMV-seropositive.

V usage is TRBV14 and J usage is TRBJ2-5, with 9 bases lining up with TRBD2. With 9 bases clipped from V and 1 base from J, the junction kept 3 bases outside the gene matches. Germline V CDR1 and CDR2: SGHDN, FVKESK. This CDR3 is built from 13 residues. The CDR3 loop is CASSGGSQETQYF. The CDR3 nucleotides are TGTGCCAGTAGCGGGGGCTCCCAAGAGACCCAGTACTTC. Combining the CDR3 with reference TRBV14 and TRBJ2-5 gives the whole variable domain EAGVTQFPSHSVIEKGQTVTLRCDPISGHDNLYWYRRVMGKEIKFLLHFVKESKQDESGMPNNRFLAERTGGTYSTLKVQPAELEDSGVYFCASSGGSQETQYFGPGTRLLVL.

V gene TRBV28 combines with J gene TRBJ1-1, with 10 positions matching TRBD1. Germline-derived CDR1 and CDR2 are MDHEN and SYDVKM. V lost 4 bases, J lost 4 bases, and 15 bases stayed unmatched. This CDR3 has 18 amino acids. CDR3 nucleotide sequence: TGTGCCAGCAGTTCCTCCGGGACAGGGGCTGGATCTAGCACTGAAGCTTTCTTT. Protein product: CASSSSGTGAGSSTEAFF.

This chain's CDR3 is CASSDLQGAIGYTF. CDR3 DNA sequence: TGTGCCAGCAGCGACCTCCAAGGGGCGATTGGCTACACCTTC. V is TRBV7-8 and J is TRBJ1-2; D possibly corresponds to TRBD1 (5 bases). The CDR3 has 14 residues. Between the trimmed V and J ends, which lost 5 bases and 7 bases, there was a span of 17 bases. CDR1 is SGHVS, CDR2 FQNEAQ, per germline.

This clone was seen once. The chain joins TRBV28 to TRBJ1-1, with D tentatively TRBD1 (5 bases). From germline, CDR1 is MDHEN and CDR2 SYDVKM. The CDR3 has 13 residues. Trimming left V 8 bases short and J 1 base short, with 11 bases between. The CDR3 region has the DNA TGTGCCAGCGGTCTGCAGGGGAACACTGAAGCTTTCTTT. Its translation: CASGLQGNTEAFF.

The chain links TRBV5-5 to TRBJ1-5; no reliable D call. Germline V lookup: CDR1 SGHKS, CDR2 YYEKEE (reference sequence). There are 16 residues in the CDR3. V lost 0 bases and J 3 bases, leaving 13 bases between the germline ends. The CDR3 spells CASSLDGGYLNQPQHF. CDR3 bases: TGTGCCAGCAGCTTGGATGGAGGGTACCTCAATCAGCCCCAGCATTTT.

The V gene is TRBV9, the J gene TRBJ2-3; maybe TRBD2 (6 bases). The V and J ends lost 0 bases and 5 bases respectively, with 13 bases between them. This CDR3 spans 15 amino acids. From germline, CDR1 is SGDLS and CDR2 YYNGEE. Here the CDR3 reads CASSVVGGWEDTQYF. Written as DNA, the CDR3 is TGTGCCAGCAGCGTAGTGGGGGGATGGGAAGATACGCAGTATTTT.

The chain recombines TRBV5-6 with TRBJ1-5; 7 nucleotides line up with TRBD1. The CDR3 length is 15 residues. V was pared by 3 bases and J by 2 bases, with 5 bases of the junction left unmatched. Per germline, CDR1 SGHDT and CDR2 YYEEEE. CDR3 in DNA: TGTGCCAGCAGCTACCTTACAGGGGGCAATCAGCCCCAGCATTTT. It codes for CASSYLTGGNQPQHF.

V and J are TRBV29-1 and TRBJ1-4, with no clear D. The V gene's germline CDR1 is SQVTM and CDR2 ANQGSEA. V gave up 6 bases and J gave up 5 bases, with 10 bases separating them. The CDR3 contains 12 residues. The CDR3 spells CSVHGYNEKLFF. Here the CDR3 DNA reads TGCAGCGTCCACGGGTACAATGAAAAACTGTTTTTT. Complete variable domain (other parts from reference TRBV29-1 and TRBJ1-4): SAVISQKPSRDICQRGTSLTIQCQVDSQVTMMFWYRQQPGQSLTLIATANQGSEATYESGFVIDKFPISRPNLTFSTLTVSNMSPEDSSIYLCSVHGYNEKLFFGSGTQLSVL.

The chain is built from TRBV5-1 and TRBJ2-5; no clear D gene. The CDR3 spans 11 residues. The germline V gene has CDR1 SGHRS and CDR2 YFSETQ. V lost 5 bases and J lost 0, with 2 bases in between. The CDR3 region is CASSNQETQYF. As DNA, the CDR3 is TGCGCCAGCAGTAACCAAGAGACCCAGTACTTC.

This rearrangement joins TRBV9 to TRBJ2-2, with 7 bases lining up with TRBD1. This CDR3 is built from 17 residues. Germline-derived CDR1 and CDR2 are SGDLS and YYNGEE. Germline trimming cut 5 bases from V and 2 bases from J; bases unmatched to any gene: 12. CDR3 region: CASSANPDRLNTGELFF. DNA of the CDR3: TGTGCCAGCAGTGCCAACCCGGACAGGCTAAACACCGGGGAGCTGTTTTTT. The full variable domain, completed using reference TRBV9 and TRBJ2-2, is DSGVTQTPKHLITATGQRVTLRCSPRSGDLSVYWYQQSLDQGLQFLIQYYNGEERAKGNILERFSAQQFPDLHSELNLSSLELGDSALYFCASSANPDRLNTGELFFGEGSRLTVL.

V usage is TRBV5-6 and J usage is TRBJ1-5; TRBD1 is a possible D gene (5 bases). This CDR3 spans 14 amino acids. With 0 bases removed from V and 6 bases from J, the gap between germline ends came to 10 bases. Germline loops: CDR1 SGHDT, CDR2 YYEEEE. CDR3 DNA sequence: TGTGCCAGCAGCTTGGGTTCAGGGTCTCAGCCCCAGCATTTT. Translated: CASSLGSGSQPQHF.

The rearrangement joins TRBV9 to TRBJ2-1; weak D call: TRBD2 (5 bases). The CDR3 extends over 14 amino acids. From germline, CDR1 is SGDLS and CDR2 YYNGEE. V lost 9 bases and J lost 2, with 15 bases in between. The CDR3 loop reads CATPRVRPYNEQFF. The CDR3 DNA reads TGTGCCACCCCGAGGGTCAGGCCCTACAATGAGCAGTTCTTC.

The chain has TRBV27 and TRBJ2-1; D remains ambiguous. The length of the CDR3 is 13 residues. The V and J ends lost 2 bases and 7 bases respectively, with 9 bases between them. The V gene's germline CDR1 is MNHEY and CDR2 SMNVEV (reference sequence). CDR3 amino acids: CASSLQPENEQFF. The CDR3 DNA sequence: TGTGCCAGCAGTTTACAACCAGAAAATGAGCAGTTCTTC.

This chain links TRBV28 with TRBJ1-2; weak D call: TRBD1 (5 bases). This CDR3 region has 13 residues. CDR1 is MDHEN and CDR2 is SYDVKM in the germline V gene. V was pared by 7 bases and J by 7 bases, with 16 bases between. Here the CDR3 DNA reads TGTGCCAGCATTTTGCGGGGCTCGAGTGGCTACACCTTC. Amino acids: CASILRGSSGYTF.

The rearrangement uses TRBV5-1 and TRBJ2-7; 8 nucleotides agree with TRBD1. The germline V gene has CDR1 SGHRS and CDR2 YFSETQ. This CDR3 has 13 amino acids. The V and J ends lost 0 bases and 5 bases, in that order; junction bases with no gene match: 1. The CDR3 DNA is TGCGCCAGCAGCTTGGACAGGGGGGACGAGCAGTACTTC. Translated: CASSLDRGDEQYF. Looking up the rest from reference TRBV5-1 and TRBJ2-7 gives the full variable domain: KAGVTQTPRYLIKTRGQQVTLSCSPISGHRSVSWYQQTPGQGLQFLFEYFSETQRNKGNFPGRFSGRQFSNSRSEMNVSTLELGDSALYLCASSLDRGDEQYFGPGTRLTVT.